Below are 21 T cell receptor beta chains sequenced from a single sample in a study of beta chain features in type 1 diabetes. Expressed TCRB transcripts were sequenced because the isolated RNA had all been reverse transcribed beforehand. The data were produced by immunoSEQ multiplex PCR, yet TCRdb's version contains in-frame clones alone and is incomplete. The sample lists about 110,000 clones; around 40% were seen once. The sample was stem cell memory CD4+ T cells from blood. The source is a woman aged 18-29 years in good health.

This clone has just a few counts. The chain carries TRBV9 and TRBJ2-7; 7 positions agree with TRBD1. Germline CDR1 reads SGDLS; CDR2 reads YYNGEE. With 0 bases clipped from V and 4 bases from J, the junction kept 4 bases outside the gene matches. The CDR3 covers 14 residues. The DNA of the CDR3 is TGTGCCAGCAGCGTAGGACAGGGAAGGTACGAGCAGTACTTC. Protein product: CASSVGQGRYEQYF.

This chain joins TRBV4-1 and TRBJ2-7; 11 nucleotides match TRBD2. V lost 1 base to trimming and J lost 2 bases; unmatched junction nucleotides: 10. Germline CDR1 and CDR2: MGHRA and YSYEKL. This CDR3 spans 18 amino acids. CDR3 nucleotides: TGCGCCAGCAGCCAAGTCCCCCAGGGACTAGCGGACACCTACGAGCAGTACTTC. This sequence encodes CASSQVPQGLADTYEQYF.

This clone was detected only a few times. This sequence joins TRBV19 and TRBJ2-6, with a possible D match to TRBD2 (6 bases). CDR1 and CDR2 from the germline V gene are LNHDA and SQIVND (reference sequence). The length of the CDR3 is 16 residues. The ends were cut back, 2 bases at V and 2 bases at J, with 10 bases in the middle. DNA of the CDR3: TGTGCCAGTAGTATAAGCCCGGGAGCTGGGGCCAACGTCCTGACTTTC. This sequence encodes CASSISPGAGANVLTF.

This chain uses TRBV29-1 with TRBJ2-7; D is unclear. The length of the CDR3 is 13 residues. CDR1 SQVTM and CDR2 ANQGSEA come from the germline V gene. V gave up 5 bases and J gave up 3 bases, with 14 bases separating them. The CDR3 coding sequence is TGCAGCGTTCTTACTAACACCTACTACGAGCAGTACTTC. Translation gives CSVLTNTYYEQYF.

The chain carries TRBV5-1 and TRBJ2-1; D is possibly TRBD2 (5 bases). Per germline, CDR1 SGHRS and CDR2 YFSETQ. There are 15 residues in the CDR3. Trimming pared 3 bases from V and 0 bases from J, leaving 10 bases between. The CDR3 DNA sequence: TGCGCCAGCAGCTCGGGGTTGTCCTCCTACAATGAGCAGTTCTTC. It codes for CASSSGLSSYNEQFF.

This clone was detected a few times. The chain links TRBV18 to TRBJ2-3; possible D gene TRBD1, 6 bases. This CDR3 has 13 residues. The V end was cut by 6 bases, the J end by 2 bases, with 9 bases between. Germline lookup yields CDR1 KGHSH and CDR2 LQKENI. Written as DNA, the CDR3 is TGTGCCAGCTCTGGACAGCCCACAGATACGCAGTATTTT. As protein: CASSGQPTDTQYF.

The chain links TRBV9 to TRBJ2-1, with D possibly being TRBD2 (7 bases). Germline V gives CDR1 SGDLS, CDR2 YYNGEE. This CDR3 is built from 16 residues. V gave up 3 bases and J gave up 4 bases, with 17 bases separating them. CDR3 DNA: TGTGCCAGCAGCGGCGGGGGACACCTAATTTACAATGAGCAGTTCTTC. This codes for CASSGGGHLIYNEQFF. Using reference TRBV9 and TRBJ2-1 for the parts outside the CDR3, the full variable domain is DSGVTQTPKHLITATGQRVTLRCSPRSGDLSVYWYQQSLDQGLQFLIQYYNGEERAKGNILERFSAQQFPDLHSELNLSSLELGDSALYFCASSGGGHLIYNEQFFGPGTRLTVL.

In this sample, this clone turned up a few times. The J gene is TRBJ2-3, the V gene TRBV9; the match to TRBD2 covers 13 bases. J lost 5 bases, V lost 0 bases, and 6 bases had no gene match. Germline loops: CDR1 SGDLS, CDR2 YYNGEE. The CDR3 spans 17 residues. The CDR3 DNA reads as TGTGCCAGCAGCGTAGGGACTAGCGGGAGAGGGAGAGATACGCAGTATTTT. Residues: CASSVGTSGRGRDTQYF.

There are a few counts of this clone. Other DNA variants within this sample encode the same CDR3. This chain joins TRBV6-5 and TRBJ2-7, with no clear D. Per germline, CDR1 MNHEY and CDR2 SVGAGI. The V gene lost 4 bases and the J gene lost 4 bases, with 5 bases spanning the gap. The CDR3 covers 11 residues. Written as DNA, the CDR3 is TGTGCCAGCAGTTCCCTGTACGAGCAGTACTTC. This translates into CASSSLYEQYF.

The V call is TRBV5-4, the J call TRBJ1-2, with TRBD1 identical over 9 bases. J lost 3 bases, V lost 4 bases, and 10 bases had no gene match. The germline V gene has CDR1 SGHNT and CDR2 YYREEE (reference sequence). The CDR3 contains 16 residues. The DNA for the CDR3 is TGTGCCAGCAGCCAAGTTAACAGGGGGCATCACTATGGCTACACCTTC. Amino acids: CASSQVNRGHHYGYTF.

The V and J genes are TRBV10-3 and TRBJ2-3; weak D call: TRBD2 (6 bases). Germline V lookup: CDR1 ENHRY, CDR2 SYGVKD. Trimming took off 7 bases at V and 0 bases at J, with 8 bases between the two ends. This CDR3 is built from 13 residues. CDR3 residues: CAIMRDSTDTQYF. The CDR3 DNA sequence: TGTGCCATCATGCGGGATAGCACAGATACGCAGTATTTT.

Here the CDR3 reads CASSRSDRAGANVLTF. In DNA form, the CDR3 reads TGTGCCAGCAGCCGGTCGGACAGGGCTGGGGCCAACGTCCTGACTTTC. V and J are TRBV7-3 and TRBJ2-6; 8 positions agree with TRBD1. Germline CDR1 and CDR2: SGHTA and FQGTGA. This CDR3 is 16 amino acids long. With V trimmed by 5 bases and J by 2 bases, 5 bases remained unmatched.

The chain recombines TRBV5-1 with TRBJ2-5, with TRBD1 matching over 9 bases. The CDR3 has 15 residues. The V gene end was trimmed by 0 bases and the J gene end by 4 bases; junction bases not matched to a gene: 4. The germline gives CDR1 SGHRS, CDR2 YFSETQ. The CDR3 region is CASSLEDRGRETQYF. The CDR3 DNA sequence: TGCGCCAGCAGCTTGGAGGACAGGGGAAGAGAGACCCAGTACTTC.

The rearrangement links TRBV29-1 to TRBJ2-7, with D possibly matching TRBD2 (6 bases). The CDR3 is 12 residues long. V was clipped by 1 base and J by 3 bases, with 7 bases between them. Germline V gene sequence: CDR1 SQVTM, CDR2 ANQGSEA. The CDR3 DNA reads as TGCAGCGTTGAAGTAGCGGTCTACGAGCAGTACTTC. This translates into CSVEVAVYEQYF.

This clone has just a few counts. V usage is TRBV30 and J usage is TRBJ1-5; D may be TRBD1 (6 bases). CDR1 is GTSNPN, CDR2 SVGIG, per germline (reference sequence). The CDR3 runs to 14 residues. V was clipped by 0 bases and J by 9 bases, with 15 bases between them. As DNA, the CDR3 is TGTGCCTGGAGTGTACAAAGGGGGACGCGGCCCCAGCATTTT. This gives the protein CAWSVQRGTRPQHF. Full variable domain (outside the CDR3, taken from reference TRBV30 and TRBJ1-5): SQTIHQWPATLVQPVGSPLSLECTVEGTSNPNLYWYRQAAGRGLQLLFYSVGIGQISSEVPQNLSASRPQDRQFILSSKKLLLSDSGFYLCAWSVQRGTRPQHFGDGTRLSIL.

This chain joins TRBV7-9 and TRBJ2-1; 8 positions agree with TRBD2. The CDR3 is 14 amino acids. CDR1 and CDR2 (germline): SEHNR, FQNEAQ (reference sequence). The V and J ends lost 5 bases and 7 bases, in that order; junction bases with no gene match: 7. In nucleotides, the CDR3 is TGTGCCAGCAGCCGCGACCCTAGCGGGAATGAGCAGTTCTTC. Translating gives CASSRDPSGNEQFF.

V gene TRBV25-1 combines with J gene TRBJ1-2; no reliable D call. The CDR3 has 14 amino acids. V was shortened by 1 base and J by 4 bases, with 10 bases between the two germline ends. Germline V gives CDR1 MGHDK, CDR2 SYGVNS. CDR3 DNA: TGTGCCAGCAGTGAATTCGAGGGCCCCTATGGCTACACCTTC. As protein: CASSEFEGPYGYTF.

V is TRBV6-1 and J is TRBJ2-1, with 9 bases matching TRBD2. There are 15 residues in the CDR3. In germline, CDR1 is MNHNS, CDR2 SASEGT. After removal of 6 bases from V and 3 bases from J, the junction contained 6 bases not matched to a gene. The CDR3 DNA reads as TGTGCCAGCAGCGCTGGACTAGCGCACTACAATGAGCAGTTCTTC. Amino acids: CASSAGLAHYNEQFF.

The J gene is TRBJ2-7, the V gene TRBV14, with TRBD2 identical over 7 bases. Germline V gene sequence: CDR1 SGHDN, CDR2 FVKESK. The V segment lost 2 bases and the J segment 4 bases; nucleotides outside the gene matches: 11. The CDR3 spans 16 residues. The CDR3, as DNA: TGTGCCAGCAGCCAAATAGGCCGGGACTACCTTTACGAGCAGTACTTC. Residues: CASSQIGRDYLYEQYF.

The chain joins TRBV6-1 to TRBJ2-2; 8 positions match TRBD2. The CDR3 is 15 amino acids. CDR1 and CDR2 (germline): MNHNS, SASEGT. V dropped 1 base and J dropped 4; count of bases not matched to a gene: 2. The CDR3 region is CASSEVTSVTGELFF. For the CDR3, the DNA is TGTGCCAGCAGTGAAGTGACTAGCGTCACCGGGGAGCTGTTTTTT.

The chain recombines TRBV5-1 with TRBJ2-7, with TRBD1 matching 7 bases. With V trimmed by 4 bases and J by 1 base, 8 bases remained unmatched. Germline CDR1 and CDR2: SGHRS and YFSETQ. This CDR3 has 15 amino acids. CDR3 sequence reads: CASSRDRDSSYEQYF. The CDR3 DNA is TGCGCCAGCAGCCGGGACCGGGACAGTTCCTACGAGCAGTACTTC.